This TCR beta chain was identified in a study of blood T cell repertoires in COVID-19. The wider study: Researchers got acute and convalescent COVID-19 samples from the United States, Italy and Spain.

In the authors' methods: The assay estimated nucleated cells by amplifying reference gene primers. This table comes from immunoSEQ multiplex PCR, and its TCRdb copy is limited to in-frame clones, with some not included. V, J and clone size derive from that table, while D and trimming were established from the DNA sequence. The table records 190,000 or so clones, about 89% of them present only once. The CDR3 has 16 amino acids. The germline V gene encodes CDR1 SEHNR and CDR2 FQNEAQ (reference sequence). J lost 5 bases, V lost 2 bases, and 9 bases had no gene match. Specimen: peripheral blood. The rearrangement links TRBV7-9 to TRBJ2-3; TRBD1 aligns across 8 bases. The clonotype was recovered from a middle-aged man with active or convalescent COVID-19. CDR3 sequence reads: CASSLRTGTLVDTQYF. The CDR3 DNA reads TGTGCCAGCAGCTTAAGGACAGGGACCCTGGTAGATACGCAGTATTTT.